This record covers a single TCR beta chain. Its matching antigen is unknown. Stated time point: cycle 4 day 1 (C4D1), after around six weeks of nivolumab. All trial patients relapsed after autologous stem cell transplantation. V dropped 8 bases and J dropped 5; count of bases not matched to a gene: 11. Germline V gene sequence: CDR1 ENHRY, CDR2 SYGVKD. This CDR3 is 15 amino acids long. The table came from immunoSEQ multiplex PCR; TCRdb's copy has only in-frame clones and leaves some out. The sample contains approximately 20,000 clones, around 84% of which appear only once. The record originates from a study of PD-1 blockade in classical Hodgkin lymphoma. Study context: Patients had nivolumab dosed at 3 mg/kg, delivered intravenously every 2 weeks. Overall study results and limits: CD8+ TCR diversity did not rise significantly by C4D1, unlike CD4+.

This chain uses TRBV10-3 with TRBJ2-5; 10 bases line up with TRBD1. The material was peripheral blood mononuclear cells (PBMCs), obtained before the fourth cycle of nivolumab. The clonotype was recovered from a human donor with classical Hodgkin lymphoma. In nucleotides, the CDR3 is TGTGCCATCGACAGGGGGCTTTATGATATCGAGACCCAGTACTTC. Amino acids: CAIDRGLYDIETQYF.